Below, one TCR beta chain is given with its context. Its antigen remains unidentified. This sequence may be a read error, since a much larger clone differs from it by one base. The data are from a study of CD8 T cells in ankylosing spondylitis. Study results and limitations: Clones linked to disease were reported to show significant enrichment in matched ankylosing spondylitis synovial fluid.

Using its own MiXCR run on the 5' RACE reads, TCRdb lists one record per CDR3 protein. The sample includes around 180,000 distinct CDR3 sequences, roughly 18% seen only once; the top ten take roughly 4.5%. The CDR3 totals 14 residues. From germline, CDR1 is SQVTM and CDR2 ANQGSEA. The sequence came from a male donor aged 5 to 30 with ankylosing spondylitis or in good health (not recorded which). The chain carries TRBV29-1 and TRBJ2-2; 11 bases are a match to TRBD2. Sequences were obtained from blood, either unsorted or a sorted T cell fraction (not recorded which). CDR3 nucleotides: TGCGCCTTAGCGGGAGGGCCGCACACCGGGGAGCCGTTTTTT. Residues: CALAGGPHTGEPFF.